This T cell receptor beta chain derives from a study of response to subunit inactivated influenza vaccine. TCRdb independently ran MiXCR on the RT-PCR reads; one entry per CDR3 protein. The repertoire holds more than 450,000 distinct CDR3 sequences, with roughly 10% as singletons. Germline V gene data show CDR1 as DFQATT and CDR2 as SNEGSKA (reference sequence). The V end was cut by 6 bases, the J end by 4 bases, with 5 bases between. This CDR3 region has 10 residues. This clonotype was detected many times. V and J are TRBV20-1 and TRBJ2-3; D gene ambiguous. The clonotype was recovered from a man aged 45-65 years who received an inactivated influenza vaccine. This specimen consisted of PBMCs from blood, obtained on the day of vaccination. The CDR3 DNA reads TGCAGTGCCAGCCCAGATACGCAGTATTTT. Translating it yields CSASPDTQYF.